This TCR beta chain derives from a study of T cell responses to AZD1222 COVID-19 vaccine. The study, taken as a whole, reports: The donors showed a predominance of white British ancestry and of females, with possible underestimation of clonal diversity. Compared with day 0, the breadth and depth of the Spike-specific TCR repertoire rose significantly after two doses of AZD1222. In the spike-specific TCR repertoire, nearly half reportedly target unmutated variant regions. Baseline testing showed seropositivity in only six AZD1222 recipients.

This table comes from immunoSEQ multiplex PCR, and its TCRdb copy is limited to in-frame clones, with some not included. The sample shows about 110,000 clones, 86% of them seen only once. Comment on this clone: Its antigen is currently unknown.

V was cut by 3 bases and J by 4 bases, with 6 bases left in between. The CDR3 is 12 amino acids. Germline CDR1 reads SGDLS; CDR2 reads YYNGEE. The TCR sequence derives from an adult in good health. The rearrangement joins TRBV9 to TRBJ2-3; D is unresolved. The sample in question was peripheral blood, obtained on day 0 of AZD1222 vaccination. Here the CDR3 DNA reads TGTGCCAGCAGCGCCGAGTCAGATACGCAGTATTTT. Protein sequence: CASSAESDTQYF. Based on the CDR3 plus reference TRBV9 and TRBJ2-3, the full variable domain is DSGVTQTPKHLITATGQRVTLRCSPRSGDLSVYWYQQSLDQGLQFLIQYYNGEERAKGNILERFSAQQFPDLHSELNLSSLELGDSALYFCASSAESDTQYFGPGTRLTVL.